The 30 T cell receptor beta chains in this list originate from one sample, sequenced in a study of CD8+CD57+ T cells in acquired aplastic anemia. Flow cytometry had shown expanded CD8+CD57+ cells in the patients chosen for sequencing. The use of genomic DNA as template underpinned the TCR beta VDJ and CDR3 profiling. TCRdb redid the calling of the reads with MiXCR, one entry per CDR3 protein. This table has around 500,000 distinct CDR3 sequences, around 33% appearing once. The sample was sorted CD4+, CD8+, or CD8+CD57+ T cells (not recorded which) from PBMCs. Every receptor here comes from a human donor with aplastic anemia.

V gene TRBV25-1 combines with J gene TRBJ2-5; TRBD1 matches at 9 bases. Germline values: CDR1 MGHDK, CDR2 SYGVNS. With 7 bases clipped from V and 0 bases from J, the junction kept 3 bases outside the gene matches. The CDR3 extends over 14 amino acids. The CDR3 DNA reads TGTGCCAGCAAAGGGACAGGGTACCAAGAGACCCAGTACTTC. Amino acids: CASKGTGYQETQYF.

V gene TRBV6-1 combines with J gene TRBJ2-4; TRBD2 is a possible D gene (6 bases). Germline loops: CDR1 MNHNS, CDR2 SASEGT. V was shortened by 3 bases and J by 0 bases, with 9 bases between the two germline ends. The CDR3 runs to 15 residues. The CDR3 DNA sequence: TGTGCCAGCAGTGATAAGGGACTAGCCAAAAACATTCAGTACTTC. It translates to CASSDKGLAKNIQYF.

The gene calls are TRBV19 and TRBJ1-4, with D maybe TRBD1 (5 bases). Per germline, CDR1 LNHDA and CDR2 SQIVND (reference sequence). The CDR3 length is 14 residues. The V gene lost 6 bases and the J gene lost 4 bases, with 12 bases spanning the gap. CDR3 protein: CASSARDGNEKLFF. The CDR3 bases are TGTGCCAGTAGCGCCCGGGACGGTAATGAAAAACTGTTTTTT. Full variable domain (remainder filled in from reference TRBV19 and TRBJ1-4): DGGITQSPKYLFRKEGQNVTLSCEQNLNHDAMYWYRQDPGQGLRLIYYSQIVNDFQKGDIAEGYSVSREKKESFPLTVTSAQKNPTAFYLCASSARDGNEKLFFGSGTQLSVL.

The CDR3 spells CASLLGQEVGELFF. The CDR3 DNA is TGCGCCAGCCTATTGGGACAGGAGGTCGGGGAGCTGTTTTTT. This rearrangement joins TRBV5-1 to TRBJ2-2, with 8 nucleotides matching TRBD1. The junction had 9 bases not matched to a gene; V was cut back by 7 bases and J by 7 bases. Germline V gene lookup returns CDR1 SGHRS and CDR2 YFSETQ. The CDR3 extends over 14 amino acids.

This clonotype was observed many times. In DNA form, the CDR3 reads TGTGCCAGCAGCGTAGATCAGGGTGGGACTGAAGCTTTCTTT. Protein product: CASSVDQGGTEAFF. The chain uses TRBV9 and TRBJ1-1; TRBD1 might be the D (5 bases). Per the germline V gene, CDR1 is SGDLS and CDR2 is YYNGEE. Trimming left V 0 bases short and J 5 bases short, with 11 bases between. CDR3 length equals 14 residues.

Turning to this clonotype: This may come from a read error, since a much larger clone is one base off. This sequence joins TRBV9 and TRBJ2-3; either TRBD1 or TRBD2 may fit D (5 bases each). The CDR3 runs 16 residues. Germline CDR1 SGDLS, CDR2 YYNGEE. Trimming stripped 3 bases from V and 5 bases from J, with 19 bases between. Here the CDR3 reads CASSAGGQGNVDTQYF. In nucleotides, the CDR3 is TGTGCCAGCAGCGCAGGAGGCCAGGGTAATGTAGATACGCAGTATTTT. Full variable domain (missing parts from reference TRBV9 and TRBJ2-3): DSGVTQTPKHLITATGQRVTLRCSPRSGDLSVYWYQQSLDQGLQFLIQYYNGEERAKGNILERFSAQQFPDLHSELNLSSLELGDSALYFCASSAGGQGNVDTQYFGPGTRLTVL.

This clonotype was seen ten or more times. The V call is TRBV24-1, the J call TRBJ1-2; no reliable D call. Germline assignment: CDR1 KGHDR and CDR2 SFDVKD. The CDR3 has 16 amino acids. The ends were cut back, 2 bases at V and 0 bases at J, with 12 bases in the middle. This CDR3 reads CATSDSDPNPNYGYTF. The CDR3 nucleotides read TGTGCCACCAGTGATTCAGATCCCAACCCTAACTATGGCTACACCTTC.

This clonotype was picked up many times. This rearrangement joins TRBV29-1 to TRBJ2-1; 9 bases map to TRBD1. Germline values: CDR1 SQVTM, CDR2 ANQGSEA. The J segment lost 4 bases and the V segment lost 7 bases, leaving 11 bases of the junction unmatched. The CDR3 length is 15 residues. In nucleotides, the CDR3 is TGCAGCGCCGTAAGTCCGGGACAGGGTTACAATGAGCAGTTCTTC. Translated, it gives CSAVSPGQGYNEQFF.

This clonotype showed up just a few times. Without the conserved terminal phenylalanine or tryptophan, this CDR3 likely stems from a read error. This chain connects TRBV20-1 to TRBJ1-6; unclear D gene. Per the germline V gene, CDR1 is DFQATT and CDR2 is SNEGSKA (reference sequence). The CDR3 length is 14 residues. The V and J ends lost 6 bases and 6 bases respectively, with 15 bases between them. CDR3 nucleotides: TGCAGTGCCCAAGATGCCCCTCTTAATTCACCCCTCCACTCT. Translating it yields CSAQDAPLNSPLHS.

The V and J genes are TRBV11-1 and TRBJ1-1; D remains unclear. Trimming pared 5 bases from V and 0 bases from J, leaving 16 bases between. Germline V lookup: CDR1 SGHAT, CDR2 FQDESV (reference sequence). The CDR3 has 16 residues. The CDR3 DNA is TGTGCCAGCAGCCCTCGGGGAATTTTAATGAACACTGAAGCTTTCTTT. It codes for CASSPRGILMNTEAFF. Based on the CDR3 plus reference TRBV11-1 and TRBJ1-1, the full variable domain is EAEVAQSPRYKITEKSQAVAFWCDPISGHATLYWYRQILGQGPELLVQFQDESVVDDSQLPKDRFSAERLKGVDSTLKIQPAELGDSAMYLCASSPRGILMNTEAFFGQGTRLTVV.

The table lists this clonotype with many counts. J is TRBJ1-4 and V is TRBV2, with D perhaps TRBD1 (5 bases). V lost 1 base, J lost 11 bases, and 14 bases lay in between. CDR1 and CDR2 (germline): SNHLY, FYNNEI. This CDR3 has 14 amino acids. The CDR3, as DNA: TGTGCCAGCAGTGAAGGGCGAAGACGGGACAAACTGTTTTTT. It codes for CASSEGRRRDKLFF. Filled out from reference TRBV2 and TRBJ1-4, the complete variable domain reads EPEVTQTPSHQVTQMGQEVILRCVPISNHLYFYWYRQILGQKVEFLVSFYNNEISEKSEIFDDQFSVERPDGSNFTLKIRSTKLEDSAMYFCASSEGRRRDKLFFGSGTQLSVL.

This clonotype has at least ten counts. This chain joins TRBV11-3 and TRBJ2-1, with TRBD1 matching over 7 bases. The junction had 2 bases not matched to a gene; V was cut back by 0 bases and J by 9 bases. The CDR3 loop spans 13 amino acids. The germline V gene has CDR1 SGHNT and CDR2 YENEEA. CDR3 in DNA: TGTGCCAGCAGCTTAGATCCAGGGGGTGAGCAGTTCTTC. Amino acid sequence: CASSLDPGGEQFF.

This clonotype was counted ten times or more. The CDR3 region has the DNA TGCAGTGCTAGAATGAGAACAGGGGCGGGACAGCCCCAGCATTTT. Its protein is CSARMRTGAGQPQHF. The J gene is TRBJ1-5, the V gene TRBV20-1; 7 bases are shared with TRBD1. This CDR3 has 15 amino acids. CDR1 DFQATT and CDR2 SNEGSKA come from the germline V gene (reference sequence). The V gene end was trimmed by 2 bases and the J gene end by 7 bases; junction bases not matched to a gene: 11.

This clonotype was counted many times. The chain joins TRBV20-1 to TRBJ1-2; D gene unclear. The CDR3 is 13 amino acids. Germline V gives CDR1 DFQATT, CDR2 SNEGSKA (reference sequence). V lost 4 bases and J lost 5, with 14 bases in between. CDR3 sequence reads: CSAKTSFGYGYTF. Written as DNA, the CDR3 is TGCAGTGCTAAGACTTCCTTCGGATATGGCTACACCTTC.

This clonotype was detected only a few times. In DNA, the CDR3 is TGTGCCAGCAGCTTGGCGACTGAGGCTGAAGCTTTCTTT. Translating it yields CASSLATEAEAFF. The chain couples TRBV5-5 to TRBJ1-1; the D is unclear. The length of the CDR3 is 13 residues. Germline CDR1 reads SGHKS; CDR2 reads YYEKEE (reference sequence). Trimming pared 0 bases from V and 6 bases from J, leaving 9 bases between.

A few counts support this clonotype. Here the CDR3 reads CASSSPIFYTF. The CDR3 nucleotides read TGTGCCAGCAGTTCTCCAATCTTCTACACCTTC. J is TRBJ1-2 and V is TRBV7-4; D unresolved. Trimming removed 6 bases from V and 10 bases from J, with 12 bases in between. Germline assignment: CDR1 SGHVT and CDR2 SQSDAQ. The CDR3 runs to 11 residues.

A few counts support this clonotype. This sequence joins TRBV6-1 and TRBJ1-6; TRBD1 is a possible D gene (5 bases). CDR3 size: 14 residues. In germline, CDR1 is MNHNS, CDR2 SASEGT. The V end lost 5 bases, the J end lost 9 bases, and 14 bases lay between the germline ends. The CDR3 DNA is TGTGCCAGCAGTAGCCGGGGCAGGGTTTCACCCCTCCACTTT. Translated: CASSSRGRVSPLHF.

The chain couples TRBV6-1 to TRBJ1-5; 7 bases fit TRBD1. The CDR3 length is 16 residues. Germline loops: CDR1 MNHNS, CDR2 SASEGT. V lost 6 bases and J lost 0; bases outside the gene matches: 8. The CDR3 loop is CASSRDRAYSNQPQHF. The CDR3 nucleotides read TGTGCCAGCAGCCGCGACAGGGCCTATAGCAATCAGCCCCAGCATTTT.

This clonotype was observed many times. The CDR3, as DNA: TGTGCCAGCAGTTTAGGACCCCGGGGATATGGCTACACCTTC. Translated, it gives CASSLGPRGYGYTF. The chain couples TRBV12-3 or TRBV12-4 to TRBJ1-2, with D uncertain. This CDR3 is built from 14 residues. The germline V and J ends were trimmed by 1 base and 5 bases, with 11 bases remaining between them.

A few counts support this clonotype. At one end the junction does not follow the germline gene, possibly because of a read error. The CDR3 region is CASSSGHLNTEAFF. CDR3 nucleotides: TGTGCCAGCAGTTCGGGACACCTGAACACTGAAGCTTTCTTT. V usage is TRBV10-3 and J usage is TRBJ1-1, with a tentative D call TRBD1 (6 bases). The germline V gene has CDR1 ENHRY and CDR2 SYGVKD. This CDR3 has 14 amino acids.

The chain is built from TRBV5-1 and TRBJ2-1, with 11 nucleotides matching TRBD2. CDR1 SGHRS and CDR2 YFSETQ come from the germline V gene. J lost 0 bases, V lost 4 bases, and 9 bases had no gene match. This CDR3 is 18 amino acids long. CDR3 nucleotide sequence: TGCGCCAGCAGCCGGGGACTAGCGGACCTCAGCTCCTACAATGAGCAGTTCTTC. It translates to CASSRGLADLSSYNEQFF.

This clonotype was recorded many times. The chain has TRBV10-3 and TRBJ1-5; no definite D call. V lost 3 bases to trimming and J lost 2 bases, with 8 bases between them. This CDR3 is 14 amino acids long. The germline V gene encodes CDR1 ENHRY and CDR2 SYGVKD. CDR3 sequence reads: CAISDSMGNQPQHF. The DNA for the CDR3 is TGTGCCATCAGTGACAGCATGGGCAATCAGCCCCAGCATTTT.

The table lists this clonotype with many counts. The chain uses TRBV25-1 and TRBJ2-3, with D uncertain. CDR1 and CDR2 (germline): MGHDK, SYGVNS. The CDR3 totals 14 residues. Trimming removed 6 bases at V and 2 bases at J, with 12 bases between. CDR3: CASSRWGDTDTQYF. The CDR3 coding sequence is TGTGCCAGCAGCAGATGGGGTGACACAGATACGCAGTATTTT.

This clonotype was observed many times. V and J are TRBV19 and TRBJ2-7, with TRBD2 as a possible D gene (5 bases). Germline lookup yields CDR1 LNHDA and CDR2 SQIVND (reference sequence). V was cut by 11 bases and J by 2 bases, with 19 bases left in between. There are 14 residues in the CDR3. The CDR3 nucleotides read TGTGCCTCCAAAGAACAAGGGAGCCCCTACGAGCAGTACTTC. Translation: CASKEQGSPYEQYF.

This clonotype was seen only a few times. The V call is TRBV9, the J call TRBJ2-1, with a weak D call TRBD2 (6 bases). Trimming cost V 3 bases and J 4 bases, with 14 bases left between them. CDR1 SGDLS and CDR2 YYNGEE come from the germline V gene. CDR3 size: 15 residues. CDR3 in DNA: TGTGCCAGCAGCGCCCCCGGCGGGATTTACAATGAGCAGTTCTTC. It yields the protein CASSAPGGIYNEQFF.

CDR3 residues: CSVVSGRGKGSSYNEQFF. In DNA form, the CDR3 reads TGCAGCGTTGTGTCTGGCAGGGGGAAAGGAAGCTCCTACAATGAGCAGTTCTTC. This chain links TRBV29-1 with TRBJ2-1, with TRBD1 matching over 7 bases. Trimming cost V 4 bases and J 0 bases; bases outside gene matches: 15. The CDR3 consists of 18 residues. Germline loops: CDR1 SQVTM, CDR2 ANQGSEA.

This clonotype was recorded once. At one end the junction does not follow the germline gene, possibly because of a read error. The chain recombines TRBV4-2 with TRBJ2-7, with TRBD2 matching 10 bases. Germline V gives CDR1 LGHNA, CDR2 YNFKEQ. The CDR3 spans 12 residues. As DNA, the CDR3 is TGTGCCAGCAGCAGGGACGGGACTAGCGTGGACTTC. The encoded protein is CASSRDGTSVDF.

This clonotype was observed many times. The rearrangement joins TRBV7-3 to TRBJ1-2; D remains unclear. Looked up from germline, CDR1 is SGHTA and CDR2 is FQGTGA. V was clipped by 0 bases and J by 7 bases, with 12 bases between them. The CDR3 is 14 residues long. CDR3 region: CASSLTADGLGYTF. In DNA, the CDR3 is TGTGCCAGCAGCTTAACGGCAGACGGTCTTGGCTACACCTTC.

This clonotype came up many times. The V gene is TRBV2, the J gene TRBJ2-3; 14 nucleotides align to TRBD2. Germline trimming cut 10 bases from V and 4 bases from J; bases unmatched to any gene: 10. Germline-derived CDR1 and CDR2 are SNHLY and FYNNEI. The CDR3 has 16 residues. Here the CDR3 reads CATSGRGLAGADTQYF. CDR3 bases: TGTGCCACCAGCGGTCGGGGACTAGCGGGAGCAGATACGCAGTATTTT.

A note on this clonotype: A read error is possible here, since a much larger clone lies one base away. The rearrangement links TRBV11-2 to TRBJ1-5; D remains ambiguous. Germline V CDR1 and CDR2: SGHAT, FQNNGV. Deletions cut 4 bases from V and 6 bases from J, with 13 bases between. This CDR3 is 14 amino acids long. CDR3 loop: CASSSIGLPQPQHF. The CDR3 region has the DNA TGTGCCAGCAGCTCCATCGGACTTCCTCAGCCCCAGCATTTT.